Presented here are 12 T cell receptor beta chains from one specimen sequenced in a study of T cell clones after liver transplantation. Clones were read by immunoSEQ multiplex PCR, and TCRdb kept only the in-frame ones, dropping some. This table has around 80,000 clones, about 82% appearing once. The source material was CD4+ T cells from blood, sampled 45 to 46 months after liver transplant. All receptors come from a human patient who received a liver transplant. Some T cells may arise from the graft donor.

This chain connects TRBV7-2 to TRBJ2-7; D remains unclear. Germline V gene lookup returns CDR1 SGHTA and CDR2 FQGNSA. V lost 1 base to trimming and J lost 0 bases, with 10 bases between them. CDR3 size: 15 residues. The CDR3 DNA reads TGTGCCAGCAGCTTAGGGTGGGGATTCTCCTACGAGCAGTACTTC. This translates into CASSLGWGFSYEQYF.

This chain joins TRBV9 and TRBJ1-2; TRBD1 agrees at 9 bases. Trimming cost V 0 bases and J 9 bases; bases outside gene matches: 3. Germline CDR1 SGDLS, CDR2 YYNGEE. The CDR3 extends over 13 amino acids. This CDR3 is CASSVGQGESYTF. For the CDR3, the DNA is TGTGCCAGCAGCGTAGGACAGGGGGAAAGCTACACCTTC.

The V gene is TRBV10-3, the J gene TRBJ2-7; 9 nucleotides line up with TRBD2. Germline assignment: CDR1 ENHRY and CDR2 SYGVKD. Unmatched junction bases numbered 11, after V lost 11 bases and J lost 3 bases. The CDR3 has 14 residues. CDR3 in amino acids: CAAKGLAGLYEQYF. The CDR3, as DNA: TGTGCCGCGAAAGGGCTAGCGGGACTCTACGAGCAGTACTTC.

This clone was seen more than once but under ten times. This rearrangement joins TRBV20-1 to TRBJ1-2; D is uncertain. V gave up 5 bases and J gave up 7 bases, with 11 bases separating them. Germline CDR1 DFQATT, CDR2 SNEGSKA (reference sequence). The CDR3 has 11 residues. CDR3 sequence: CSAPPAFGYTF. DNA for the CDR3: TGCAGTGCTCCCCCCGCGTTTGGCTACACCTTC.

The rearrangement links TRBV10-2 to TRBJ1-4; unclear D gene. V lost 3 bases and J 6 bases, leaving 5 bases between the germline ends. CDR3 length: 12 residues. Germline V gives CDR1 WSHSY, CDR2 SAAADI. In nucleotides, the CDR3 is TGCGCCAGCAGTGAAGCGGATGAAAAACTGTTTTTT. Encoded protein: CASSEADEKLFF.

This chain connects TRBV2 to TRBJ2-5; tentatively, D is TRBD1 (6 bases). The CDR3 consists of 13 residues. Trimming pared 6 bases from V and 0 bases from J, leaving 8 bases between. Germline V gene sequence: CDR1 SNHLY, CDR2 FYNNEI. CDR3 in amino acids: CASRDRDQETQYF. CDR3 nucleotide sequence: TGTGCCAGCAGGGACAGAGACCAAGAGACCCAGTACTTC.

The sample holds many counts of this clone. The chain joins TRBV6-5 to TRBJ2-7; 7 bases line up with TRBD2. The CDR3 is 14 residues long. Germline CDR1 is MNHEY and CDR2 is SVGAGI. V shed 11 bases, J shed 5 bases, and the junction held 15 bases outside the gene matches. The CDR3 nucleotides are TGTGCCGCGAGGTCCAGGACTAGTTCCAACGAGCAGTACTTC. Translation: CAARSRTSSNEQYF.

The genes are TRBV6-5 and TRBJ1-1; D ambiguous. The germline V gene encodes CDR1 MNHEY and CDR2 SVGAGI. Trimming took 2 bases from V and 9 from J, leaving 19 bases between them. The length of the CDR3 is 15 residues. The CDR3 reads CASSYGNRQAVKAFF. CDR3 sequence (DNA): TGTGCCAGCAGTTACGGTAATCGACAAGCTGTTAAAGCTTTCTTT.

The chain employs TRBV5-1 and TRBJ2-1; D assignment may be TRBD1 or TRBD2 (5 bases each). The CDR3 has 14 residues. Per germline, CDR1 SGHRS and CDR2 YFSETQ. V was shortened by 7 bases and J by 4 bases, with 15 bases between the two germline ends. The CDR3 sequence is CASSGTLNYNEQFF. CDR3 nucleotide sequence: TGCGCCAGCTCAGGGACCCTGAATTACAATGAGCAGTTCTTC.

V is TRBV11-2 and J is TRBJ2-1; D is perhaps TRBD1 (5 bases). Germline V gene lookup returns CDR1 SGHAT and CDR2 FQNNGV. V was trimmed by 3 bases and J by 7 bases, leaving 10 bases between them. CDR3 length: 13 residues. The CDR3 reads CASSLYRLNEQFF. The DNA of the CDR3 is TGTGCCAGCAGCTTGTACAGGCTAAATGAGCAGTTCTTC.

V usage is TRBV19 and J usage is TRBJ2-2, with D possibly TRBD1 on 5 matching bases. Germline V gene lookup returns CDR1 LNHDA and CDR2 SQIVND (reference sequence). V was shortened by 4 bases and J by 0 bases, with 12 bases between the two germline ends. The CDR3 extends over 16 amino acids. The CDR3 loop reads CASSKGRLTNTGELFF. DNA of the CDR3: TGTGCCAGTAGTAAGGGGCGGCTAACGAACACCGGGGAGCTGTTTTTT.

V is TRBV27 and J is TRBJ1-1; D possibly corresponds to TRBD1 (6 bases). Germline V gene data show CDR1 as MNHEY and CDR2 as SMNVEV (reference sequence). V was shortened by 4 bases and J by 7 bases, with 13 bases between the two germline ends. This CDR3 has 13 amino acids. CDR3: CASSSQGRLEAFF. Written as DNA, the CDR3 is TGTGCCAGCAGTTCCCAGGGGAGGCTTGAAGCTTTCTTT.